This T cell receptor beta chain emerged from a study of OX40 agonist ivuxolimab in advanced cancers. Study-wide points: CD8+ T cells showed, on average, more clonal expansion than CD4+ cells. Antigen specificity remained undetermined for the expanded peripheral T cells.

Comments on this clone: The antigen is not known.

Sampling of blood occurred at baseline, cycle 4 day 1, and cycle 7 day 1. Sequencing was performed with immunoSEQ multiplex PCR; in TCRdb, only in-frame clones are kept and a portion is missing. The table shows roughly 80,000 clones, with roughly 89% occurring only once. In germline, CDR1 is MNHNS, CDR2 SASEGT. With V trimmed by 7 bases and J by 4 bases, 8 bases remained unmatched. The CDR3 has 15 amino acids. This sequence joins TRBV6-1 and TRBJ2-1, with 9 bases aligning to TRBD2. This clonotype was sampled from an adult with an advanced solid tumor such as melanoma, head and neck, liver or kidney cancer. The sequenced sample was CD4+ or CD8+ T cells sorted from blood, obtained in a trial of the OX40 agonist ivuxolimab. The CDR3: CASTKTSGSYNEQFF. The DNA for the CDR3 is TGTGCCAGCACCAAGACTAGCGGTAGTTACAATGAGCAGTTCTTC.